This T cell receptor (beta chain) was found in a study of regulatory and conventional T cells in RAG deficiency. In the case of this clone: Its antigen is still unknown.

The table came from immunoSEQ multiplex PCR; TCRdb's copy has only in-frame clones and leaves some out. The sample consists of more than 9,500 clones, 94% of them appearing once. CDR1 is MNHNS, CDR2 SASEGT, per germline. CDR3 length equals 13 residues. The V and J ends lost 8 bases and 2 bases respectively, with 10 bases between them. Study outcomes and limitations: Sorted Omenn CD25-high CD127-low cells may not be bona fide Tregs. Other subsets showed about 10-fold reductions, but Treg unique TCR beta sequences fell roughly 100-fold in these patients. In Omenn syndrome, Treg and Tconv repertoires overlapped >90%.

Genomic DNA came from blood regulatory T cells gated CD4+ CD25-high CD127-low. The sample was also reused in another study, on regulatory T cells. From that paper: The PCR used 52 TRBV and 13 TRBJ primers. Skewed V and J usage and few unique V-J pairs marked patient repertoires, most in Tregs.

This clonotype was obtained from a human donor in good health. The chain uses TRBV6-1 and TRBJ1-3; the D is unclear. The sequencing sample was made of CD127- CD25+ CD4+ Tregs sorted from blood. CDR3 sequence reads: CASVRLTGNTIYF. In nucleotides, the CDR3 is TGTGCCAGCGTAAGACTTACTGGAAACACCATATATTTT.